These 30 T cell receptor beta chains were all obtained from the same sample, sequenced in a study of spatial heterogeneity in lung cancer. A single record per CDR3 protein comes from TCRdb applying MiXCR to the 5' RACE reads. The data show about 21,000 distinct CDR3 sequences, with around 4.3% seen just once and over 7% held by the top ten. Time point denoted: sample taken at primary tumor resection. The sequenced sample was PBMCs, obtained at surgery. Receptor source: a male donor with early-stage non-small cell lung cancer.

This clonotype came up many times. The CDR3 spells CASTTTGPYNEQFF. As DNA, the CDR3 is TGTGCCAGCACCACGACAGGTCCCTACAATGAGCAGTTCTTC. The chain combines TRBV7-9 with TRBJ2-1, with D possibly TRBD1 on 6 matching bases. Trimming left V 7 bases short and J 2 bases short, with 12 bases between. Germline CDR1 and CDR2: SEHNR and FQNEAQ (reference sequence). This CDR3 has 14 amino acids.

With regard to this clonotype: This may be a read error, as it is one base from a much larger clone. The chain combines TRBV24-1 with TRBJ1-5; no definite D call. This CDR3 is 13 amino acids long. Germline CDR1 KGHDR, CDR2 SFDVKD. The CDR3 DNA reads TGTGCCACCAGGCGGCAGTCCAATCAGCTCCAGCATTTT. Translated, it gives CATRRQSNQLQHF.

This clonotype has at least ten counts. This sequence joins TRBV9 and TRBJ2-2; D perhaps matches TRBD1 (6 bases). The germline V and J ends were trimmed by 3 bases and 5 bases, with 8 bases remaining between them. Looked up from germline, CDR1 is SGDLS and CDR2 is YYNGEE. There are 13 residues in the CDR3. The CDR3 is CASSAQGTGELFF. CDR3 sequence (DNA): TGTGCCAGCAGCGCACAGGGTACCGGGGAGCTGTTTTTT.

By its share, this clonotype is medium-sized. The V gene is TRBV28, the J gene TRBJ1-1; D is undetermined. Trimming took off 5 bases at V and 1 base at J, with 11 bases between the two ends. Germline V gene lookup returns CDR1 MDHEN and CDR2 SYDVKM. The CDR3 totals 14 residues. The CDR3 DNA is TGTGCCAGCAGTAGGACGGACTGGAACACTGAAGCTTTCTTT. Residues: CASSRTDWNTEAFF.

This clonotype is medium-sized by share. The genes are TRBV7-2 and TRBJ1-5; D is ambiguous. Germline V CDR1 and CDR2: SGHTA, FQGNSA. Between the trimmed V and J ends, which lost 5 bases and 4 bases, there was a span of 9 bases. This CDR3 comprises 13 residues. The CDR3 is CASSPMWNQPQHF. The CDR3 DNA follows: TGTGCCAGCAGCCCGATGTGGAATCAGCCCCAGCATTTT.

This clonotype was picked up many times. The chain is built from TRBV6-5 and TRBJ2-3; D is perhaps TRBD2 (7 bases). V lost 10 bases, J lost 5 bases, and 13 bases lay in between. The CDR3 is 12 residues long. The germline V gene has CDR1 MNHEY and CDR2 SVGAGI. The CDR3: CATGGPKDTQYF. CDR3 in DNA: TGTGCCACCGGGGGGCCTAAAGATACGCAGTATTTT.

This clonotype was detected ten times or more. The chain combines TRBV7-2 with TRBJ2-1, with TRBD1 identical over 7 bases. The CDR3 contains 15 residues. Germline V gives CDR1 SGHTA, CDR2 FQGNSA. The V and J ends lost 6 bases and 9 bases, in that order; junction bases with no gene match: 14. The CDR3 DNA is TGTGCCAGCAGAGAAAGGGCAGGGGGTTTGCTTGAGCAGTTCTTC. Its translation: CASRERAGGLLEQFF. The entire variable domain, with the rest obtained from reference TRBV7-2 and TRBJ2-1, is as follows: GAGVSQSPSNKVTEKGKDVELRCDPISGHTALYWYRQSLGQGLEFLIYFQGNSAPDKSGLPSDRFSAERTGGSVSTLTIQRTQQEDSAVYLCASRERAGGLLEQFFGPGTRLTVL.

This clonotype was detected many times. The chain uses TRBV6-5 and TRBJ2-5; TRBD1 is a possible D gene (6 bases). The V gene lost 5 bases and the J gene lost 4 bases, with 14 bases spanning the gap. The CDR3 sequence is 14 residues long. The germline V gene encodes CDR1 MNHEY and CDR2 SVGAGI. DNA for the CDR3: TGTGCCAGCAGTCCCCCCGGCAGGGGAGAGACCCAGTACTTC. Amino acid sequence: CASSPPGRGETQYF.

Details on this clonotype: Just one base apart from a much larger clone, this may be a read error. The chain uses TRBV9 and TRBJ2-3; 7 bases line up with TRBD2. Germline loops: CDR1 SGDLS, CDR2 YYNGEE. V shed 2 bases and J 3 bases; nucleotides not matched to a gene: 12. The CDR3 sequence is 17 residues long. The CDR3 bases are TGTGCCAGCAGCGTCGGCCTAGCGGAAGAGTGGACAGATACGCAGTATTTT. Protein product: CASSVGLAEEWTDTQYF.

The chain is built from TRBV5-6 and TRBJ2-2; 11 positions match TRBD2. After removal of 3 bases from V and 3 bases from J, the junction contained 13 bases not matched to a gene. Germline assignment: CDR1 SGHDT and CDR2 YYEEEE. The CDR3 covers 19 residues. For the CDR3, the DNA is TGTGCCAGCAGCTCTGGGTGGCTAGCGGGAGGAACGGACACCGGGGAGCTGTTTTTT. Protein: CASSSGWLAGGTDTGELFF.

The gene calls are TRBV28 and TRBJ2-2; D might be TRBD1 (6 bases). Trimming took off 8 bases at V and 4 bases at J, with 17 bases between the two ends. This CDR3 region has 15 residues. Germline V lookup: CDR1 MDHEN, CDR2 SYDVKM. The CDR3 DNA is TGTGCCAGCGAGGGGGTATCAGGGCGCACCGGGGAGCTGTTTTTT. It encodes CASEGVSGRTGELFF.

The sample holds many counts of this clonotype. The chain has TRBV28 and TRBJ2-7; 9 bases agree with TRBD1. The V gene end was trimmed by 1 base and the J gene end by 5 bases; junction bases not matched to a gene: 9. CDR1 and CDR2 from the germline V gene are MDHEN and SYDVKM. The CDR3 is made up of 16 amino acids. In DNA form, the CDR3 reads TGTGCCAGCAGTTTATTTGCGGGACAGGGAGGCGACGAGCAGTACTTC. Amino acids: CASSLFAGQGGDEQYF.

V is TRBV19 and J is TRBJ1-2, with TRBD1 identical over 7 bases. J lost 4 bases, V lost 7 bases, and 12 bases had no gene match. The CDR3 has 15 residues. Germline V gene sequence: CDR1 LNHDA, CDR2 SQIVND (reference sequence). In DNA, the CDR3 is TGTGCCAGTATTCCCGGGACAGAGTCTGGCTATGGCTACACCTTC. Translation gives CASIPGTESGYGYTF.

The table lists this clonotype with many counts. V gene TRBV9 combines with J gene TRBJ2-7; tentatively, D is TRBD1 (5 bases). Germline values: CDR1 SGDLS, CDR2 YYNGEE. Trimming left V 3 bases short and J 2 bases short, with 12 bases between. The CDR3 extends over 14 amino acids. In DNA, the CDR3 is TGTGCCAGCAGCGAACAGGTTGCCGCCTACGAGCAGTACTTC. It encodes CASSEQVAAYEQYF. The entire variable domain, with the rest obtained from reference TRBV9 and TRBJ2-7, is as follows: DSGVTQTPKHLITATGQRVTLRCSPRSGDLSVYWYQQSLDQGLQFLIQYYNGEERAKGNILERFSAQQFPDLHSELNLSSLELGDSALYFCASSEQVAAYEQYFGPGTRLTVT.

This clonotype was counted many times. This sequence joins TRBV29-1 and TRBJ2-6; D is ambiguous. This CDR3 is 14 amino acids long. The V and J ends lost 7 bases and 0 bases respectively, with 10 bases between them. Germline V lookup: CDR1 SQVTM, CDR2 ANQGSEA. The DNA of the CDR3 is TGCAGCGCCTTACTGATCTCTGGGGCCAACGTCCTGACTTTC. The encoded protein is CSALLISGANVLTF.

This chain connects TRBV7-8 to TRBJ2-2, with 8 bases aligning to TRBD1. The CDR3 has 15 amino acids. V dropped 0 bases and J dropped 7; count of bases not matched to a gene: 4. From germline, CDR1 is SGHVS and CDR2 FQNEAQ. In DNA form, the CDR3 reads TGTGCCAGCAGCTTAGCGGTACAGGGGGGCGGGGAGCTGTTTTTT. Amino acids: CASSLAVQGGGELFF.

This clonotype was recorded at least ten times. The rearrangement joins TRBV9 to TRBJ2-5; 10 nucleotides match TRBD2. Trimming at V came to 0 bases and at J to 5 bases, leaving 4 bases not matched to a gene. Germline assignment: CDR1 SGDLS and CDR2 YYNGEE. The CDR3 sequence is 15 residues long. CDR3 region: CASSVEGLAPETQYF. Written as DNA, the CDR3 is TGTGCCAGCAGCGTAGAGGGACTAGCGCCCGAGACCCAGTACTTC. Variable domain in full (rest from reference TRBV9 and TRBJ2-5): DSGVTQTPKHLITATGQRVTLRCSPRSGDLSVYWYQQSLDQGLQFLIQYYNGEERAKGNILERFSAQQFPDLHSELNLSSLELGDSALYFCASSVEGLAPETQYFGPGTRLLVL.

A few counts support this clonotype. The rearrangement joins TRBV6-6 to TRBJ1-4; D is uncertain. The CDR3 totals 12 residues. Germline CDR1 reads MNHNY; CDR2 reads SVGAGI (reference sequence). V was shortened by 6 bases and J by 8 bases, with 10 bases between the two germline ends. This chain's CDR3 is CASSPTAEKLFF. CDR3 in DNA: TGTGCCAGCAGCCCCACCGCGGAAAAACTGTTTTTT.

At least ten counts were recorded for this clonotype. The rearrangement links TRBV12-3 or TRBV12-4 to TRBJ2-7; maybe TRBD1 (6 bases). Trimming pared 5 bases from V and 4 bases from J, leaving 9 bases between. CDR3 length: 12 amino acids. The CDR3 reads CASSRQEYEQYF. CDR3 bases: TGTGCCAGCAGTCGACAGGAGTACGAGCAGTACTTC.

The sample holds many counts of this clonotype. V gene TRBV20-1 combines with J gene TRBJ2-1; D possibly matches TRBD1 or TRBD2 (5 bases each). The CDR3 is 12 amino acids. The germline V and J ends were trimmed by 6 bases and 8 bases, with 14 bases remaining between them. Germline CDR1 reads DFQATT; CDR2 reads SNEGSKA (reference sequence). CDR3 amino acids: CSARLGDDEQFF. The CDR3 DNA reads as TGCAGTGCACGTCTTGGGGACGATGAGCAGTTCTTC.

By proportion, this clonotype is medium-sized (0.01 to 0.1%). The chain recombines TRBV29-1 with TRBJ2-5, with D uncertain. CDR1 is SQVTM, CDR2 ANQGSEA, per germline. The CDR3 spans 11 residues. The germline V and J ends were trimmed by 6 bases and 10 bases, with 15 bases remaining between them. The CDR3 region is CSVGPEQGQYF. CDR3 DNA: TGCAGCGTGGGCCCCGAGCAAGGCCAGTACTTC.

Judged by abundance, this clonotype is medium-sized (0.01 to 0.1%). The rearrangement links TRBV7-8 to TRBJ2-2; weak D call: TRBD2 (6 bases). V was clipped by 5 bases and J by 0 bases, with 10 bases between them. Looked up from germline, CDR1 is SGHVS and CDR2 is FQNEAQ. The CDR3 length is 15 residues. Here the CDR3 DNA reads TGTGCCAGCAGCCTGGGACTTACGAACACCGGGGAGCTGTTTTTT. This gives the protein CASSLGLTNTGELFF.

Ten or more counts support this clonotype. This sequence joins TRBV12-3 or TRBV12-4 and TRBJ1-5; D unresolved. V lost 4 bases to trimming and J lost 0 bases, with 10 bases between them. The CDR3 totals 15 residues. This CDR3 reads CASSSAGYSNQPQHF. Written as DNA, the CDR3 is TGTGCCAGCAGTTCCGCGGGTTATAGCAATCAGCCCCAGCATTTT.

The chain couples TRBV9 to TRBJ1-4; a weak D match, TRBD1 (5 bases). This CDR3 has 14 amino acids. Trimming left V 4 bases short and J 3 bases short, with 10 bases between. Germline V gene sequence: CDR1 SGDLS, CDR2 YYNGEE. The DNA for the CDR3 is TGTGCCAGCAGCCGACAGAGATCTAATGAAAAACTGTTTTTT. Residues: CASSRQRSNEKLFF. The variable domain in full, with the rest retrieved from reference TRBV9 and TRBJ1-4, is DSGVTQTPKHLITATGQRVTLRCSPRSGDLSVYWYQQSLDQGLQFLIQYYNGEERAKGNILERFSAQQFPDLHSELNLSSLELGDSALYFCASSRQRSNEKLFFGSGTQLSVL.

The rearrangement joins TRBV12-1 to TRBJ2-7; the DNA was not compared with TRBD1, the D call given in the table. TRBV12-1 constitutes a pseudogene. This CDR3 has 16 amino acids. The CDR3 DNA reads as TGTGCCAGCAGCCCCGGGGACAGCTCCGTTTCCTACGAGCAGTACTTC. The encoded protein is CASSPGDSSVSYEQYF.

This chain connects TRBV5-1 to TRBJ1-3; no firm D call. V was clipped by 4 bases and J by 0 bases, with 8 bases between them. Germline values: CDR1 SGHRS, CDR2 YFSETQ. This CDR3 has 14 amino acids. The CDR3 region is CASSPGGSGNTIYF. The CDR3 DNA is TGCGCCAGCAGCCCGGGCGGCTCTGGAAACACCATATATTTT. Together with reference TRBV5-1 and TRBJ1-3, the CDR3 gives the full variable domain: KAGVTQTPRYLIKTRGQQVTLSCSPISGHRSVSWYQQTPGQGLQFLFEYFSETQRNKGNFPGRFSGRQFSNSRSEMNVSTLELGDSALYLCASSPGGSGNTIYFGEGSWLTVV.

The V gene is TRBV4-2, the J gene TRBJ2-1; D gene ambiguous. Trimming took off 0 bases at V and 2 bases at J, with 11 bases between the two ends. The CDR3 spans 16 residues. Germline V gene sequence: CDR1 LGHNA, CDR2 YNFKEQ. The CDR3 nucleotides read TGTGCCAGCAGCCAAGATTTGCTTGCGCCCTACAATGAGCAGTTCTTC. This translates into CASSQDLLAPYNEQFF.

Many counts were recorded for this clonotype. The chain carries TRBV12-3 or TRBV12-4 and TRBJ1-3; possibly TRBD1 for D (5 bases). The ends were cut back, 6 bases at V and 3 bases at J, with 15 bases in the middle. The CDR3 consists of 15 residues. The CDR3 nucleotides are TGTGCCAGCAGCACTGCGGGACTCGGTGGAAACACCATATATTTT. Encoded protein: CASSTAGLGGNTIYF.

This clonotype was counted many times. The V call is TRBV28, the J call TRBJ2-1; D unresolved. Germline V gene data show CDR1 as MDHEN and CDR2 as SYDVKM. The CDR3 is 13 amino acids. Deletions cut 6 bases from V and 1 base from J, with 7 bases between. The CDR3 loop reads CASSLVSYNEQFF. The CDR3 nucleotides are TGTGCCAGCAGCCTAGTTTCCTACAATGAGCAGTTCTTC. The full variable domain, in which reference TRBV28 and TRBJ2-1 provide the parts outside the CDR3, is DVKVTQSSRYLVKRTGEKVFLECVQDMDHENMFWYRQDPGLGLRLIYFSYDVKMKEKGDIPEGYSVSREKKERFSLILESASTNQTSMYLCASSLVSYNEQFFGPGTRLTVL.

This clonotype occurred many times. The chain joins TRBV20-1 to TRBJ2-4; tentatively, D is TRBD2 (6 bases). This CDR3 spans 14 amino acids. CDR1 and CDR2 from the germline V gene are DFQATT and SNEGSKA (reference sequence). With 4 bases removed from V and 5 bases from J, the gap between germline ends came to 15 bases. This chain's CDR3 is CSAKGGKLENIQYF. The CDR3, as DNA: TGCAGTGCTAAGGGCGGGAAACTGGAAAACATTCAGTACTTC.